The present T cell receptor (beta chain) was sequenced within a study of early T cells in non-severe SARS-CoV-2 infection. About the research overall: Chains were unpaired, as sequencing was done on bulk RNA from unsorted whole blood. Study observations and caveats: Matches to VDJdb favored anti-spike CD8 responses and missed private and CD4 specificities.

This clonotype was seen a few times. Its antigen is not known. As part of library construction, unique molecular identifiers were attached to individual cDNA molecules. TCRdb reanalysed the 5' RACE reads using MiXCR and keeps one entry per CDR3 protein. The table lists about 52,000 distinct CDR3 sequences, about 10% of them singletons, with about 13% in the top ten. The sequence was collected from an adult who was a healthcare worker with PCR-confirmed SARS-CoV-2 infection or an uninfected control (not recorded which). Material for sequencing was whole blood.

CDR3 nucleotide sequence: TGCGCCAGCAGACTTCACAGGGGCTCCTACAATGAGCAGTTCTTC. It encodes CASRLHRGSYNEQFF. The rearrangement uses TRBV4-1 and TRBJ2-1; 7 nucleotides line up with TRBD1. In germline, CDR1 is MGHRA, CDR2 YSYEKL. The CDR3 totals 15 residues. Germline trimming cut 6 bases from V and 0 bases from J; bases unmatched to any gene: 5.